This section outlines one T cell receptor beta chain sequence together with its context. Germline assignment: CDR1 ENHRY and CDR2 SYGVKD. This CDR3 spans 16 amino acids. V lost 2 bases to trimming and J lost 9 bases; unmatched junction nucleotides: 9. This sample is part of a study of technical replicates of blood from several donors. Profiled with immunoSEQ multiplex PCR; TCRdb holds only in-frame clones, not every one. The profile shows around 80,000 clones, approximately 89% of them singletons. The J gene is TRBJ2-1, the V gene TRBV10-3; 11 positions match TRBD2. The sample taken for sequencing was T cells isolated from PBMCs. This TCR derives from a human donor in good health. CDR3 residues: CAISEALSGRAGEQFF. CDR3 sequence (DNA): TGTGCCATCAGTGAGGCCCTTAGCGGGAGGGCCGGTGAGCAGTTCTTC.